What follows are 27 T cell receptor beta chains derived from one specimen sequenced in a study of blood T cell repertoires in COVID-19. Measured with immunoSEQ multiplex PCR; TCRdb has only the in-frame clones, and not every one. Among hundreds of thousands of clones listed, 84% were seen once. Sequencing was done on a sample of peripheral blood. The receptor set was obtained from a man aged 25 to 45 with active or convalescent COVID-19.

This clone was seen only once. The CDR3 coding sequence is TGTGCCAGCAGTTTTTCAGGAACCTACGAGCAGTACTTC. Its protein product is CASSFSGTYEQYF. The chain couples TRBV27 to TRBJ2-7; no firm D call. CDR3 length equals 13 residues. The V gene lost 3 bases and the J gene lost 2 bases, with 8 bases spanning the gap. Per germline, CDR1 MNHEY and CDR2 SMNVEV (reference sequence).

The chain recombines TRBV24-1 with TRBJ1-5; 11 bases fit TRBD1. CDR1 KGHDR and CDR2 SFDVKD come from the germline V gene. The CDR3 is 17 residues long. J was trimmed by 5 bases and V by 7 bases; bases with no gene match: 12. CDR3 sequence reads: CATSPSGTGGLYQPQHF. The CDR3 coding sequence is TGTGCCACCAGCCCCTCCGGGACAGGGGGACTCTATCAGCCCCAGCATTTT.

The CDR3 sequence is CASSQDLFSGRKDTQYF. For the CDR3, the DNA is TGTGCCAGCAGCCAAGATCTTTTTAGCGGGAGAAAAGATACGCAGTATTTT. The rearrangement joins TRBV14 to TRBJ2-3; 9 bases are a match to TRBD2. V shed 0 bases and J 5 bases; nucleotides not matched to a gene: 9. In germline, CDR1 is SGHDN, CDR2 FVKESK. The CDR3 totals 17 residues. Full variable domain (missing parts from reference TRBV14 and TRBJ2-3): EAGVTQFPSHSVIEKGQTVTLRCDPISGHDNLYWYRRVMGKEIKFLLHFVKESKQDESGMPNNRFLAERTGGTYSTLKVQPAELEDSGVYFCASSQDLFSGRKDTQYFGPGTRLTVL.

J is TRBJ1-4 and V is TRBV7-9; TRBD1 might be the D (5 bases). The CDR3 totals 15 residues. Deletions cut 8 bases from V and 5 bases from J, with 18 bases between. CDR1 SEHNR and CDR2 FQNEAQ come from the germline V gene (reference sequence). The chain's CDR3 is CASPRGDGGNEKLFF. The CDR3 DNA reads TGTGCCAGCCCCCGGGGGGACGGAGGAAATGAAAAACTGTTTTTT. Full variable domain (remainder filled in from reference TRBV7-9 and TRBJ1-4): DTGVSQNPRHKITKRGQNVTFRCDPISEHNRLYWYRQTLGQGPEFLTYFQNEAQLEKSRLLSDRFSAERPKGSFSTLEIQRTEQGDSAMYLCASPRGDGGNEKLFFGSGTQLSVL.

V usage is TRBV5-1 and J usage is TRBJ2-5; D is perhaps TRBD2 (6 bases). The CDR3 has 15 residues. Trimming stripped 0 bases from V and 4 bases from J, with 13 bases between. Germline-derived CDR1 and CDR2 are SGHRS and YFSETQ. CDR3: CASSLGDSERETQYF. DNA of the CDR3: TGCGCCAGCAGCTTGGGGGACTCCGAGCGAGAGACCCAGTACTTC.

The chain recombines TRBV19 with TRBJ2-2; 8 bases agree with TRBD2. CDR1 and CDR2 (germline): LNHDA, SQIVND (reference sequence). Trimming took 7 bases from V and 8 from J; bases not matched to a gene: 18. The CDR3 has 17 residues. The CDR3 sequence is CASTDPAGGLVTGELFF. CDR3 bases: TGTGCCAGTACTGATCCTGCCGGGGGACTAGTGACAGGGGAGCTGTTTTTT.

This chain uses TRBV19 with TRBJ1-1; possible D gene TRBD1, 5 bases. The germline V gene has CDR1 LNHDA and CDR2 SQIVND (reference sequence). Trimming pared 6 bases from V and 3 bases from J, leaving 20 bases between. The CDR3 loop spans 16 amino acids. The CDR3 nucleotides read TGTGCCAGTAGGAACCGGGGGACCGCGGAGGACACTGAAGCTTTCTTT. The encoded protein is CASRNRGTAEDTEAFF.

The chain links TRBV27 to TRBJ1-5, with D tentatively TRBD1 (5 bases). Germline V gene data show CDR1 as MNHEY and CDR2 as SMNVEV (reference sequence). This CDR3 contains 15 residues. V was pared by 4 bases and J by 2 bases, with 12 bases between. This chain's CDR3 is CASSSSAGGNQPQHF. The CDR3 bases are TGTGCCAGCAGTTCATCAGCGGGGGGCAATCAGCCCCAGCATTTT.

V gene TRBV4-2 combines with J gene TRBJ1-5; D is undetermined. The CDR3 totals 15 residues. Germline CDR1 and CDR2: LGHNA and YNFKEQ. Between the trimmed V and J ends, which lost 0 bases and 4 bases, there was a span of 10 bases. The CDR3 nucleotides are TGTGCCAGCAGCCAAGAATTATCGGGGAATCAGCCCCAGCATTTT. This encodes CASSQELSGNQPQHF.

J is TRBJ2-7 and V is TRBV20-1, with a weak D call TRBD2 (6 bases). CDR1 DFQATT and CDR2 SNEGSKA come from the germline V gene (reference sequence). V was clipped by 6 bases and J by 6 bases, with 12 bases between them. CDR3 length: 11 residues. The chain's CDR3 is CSARAGPEQYF. The CDR3 region has the DNA TGCAGTGCCCGGGCGGGGCCCGAGCAGTACTTC.

V gene TRBV28 combines with J gene TRBJ1-1, with D unclear. The germline V gene has CDR1 MDHEN and CDR2 SYDVKM. This CDR3 has 14 residues. V shed 5 bases and J shed 11 bases, with 21 bases lying between them. The CDR3 bases are TGTGCCAGCAGTCCCGCGACACCTCTTCCTGTCGCTTTCTTT. Protein sequence: CASSPATPLPVAFF.

The V and J genes are TRBV5-6 and TRBJ2-3, with D possibly TRBD1 on 6 matching bases. V dropped 0 bases and J dropped 4 bases, with 15 bases sitting between them. Germline V gene sequence: CDR1 SGHDT, CDR2 YYEEEE. The CDR3 covers 16 residues. CDR3 DNA: TGTGCCAGCAGCTTGGGGTTAGGGGGTCCGCCAGATACGCAGTATTTT. Amino acid sequence: CASSLGLGGPPDTQYF.

The V and J genes are TRBV6-2 or TRBV6-3 and TRBJ2-1; 8 positions match TRBD2. Germline CDR1 and CDR2: MNHEY and SVGEGT. The trim removed 0 bases at V and 0 bases at J, leaving 1 base unmatched. The CDR3 has 16 amino acids. The CDR3 loop is CASSYSGLVSYNEQFF. CDR3 DNA sequence: TGTGCCAGCAGTTACTCGGGACTAGTCTCCTACAATGAGCAGTTCTTC.

This chain joins TRBV6-5 and TRBJ2-3, with D hard to call. V was clipped by 2 bases and J by 2 bases, with 5 bases between them. The V gene's germline CDR1 is MNHEY and CDR2 SVGAGI. CDR3 length: 13 amino acids. The CDR3 region is CASSYADTDTQYF. The DNA of the CDR3 is TGTGCCAGCAGTTACGCAGACACAGATACGCAGTATTTT.

The V and J genes are TRBV4-1 and TRBJ2-3; 8 nucleotides match TRBD1. The V gene's germline CDR1 is MGHRA and CDR2 YSYEKL. The CDR3 loop spans 18 amino acids. The V segment lost 2 bases and the J segment 1 base; nucleotides outside the gene matches: 11. CDR3 in DNA: TGCGCCAGCAGCCAATCTTCATTCGGGGACAGGCGCACAGATACGCAGTATTTT. It codes for CASSQSSFGDRRTDTQYF.

The V call is TRBV4-2, the J call TRBJ2-3; 14 nucleotides agree with TRBD2. After removal of 1 base from V and 4 bases from J, the junction contained 1 base not matched to a gene. The V gene's germline CDR1 is LGHNA and CDR2 YNFKEQ. The CDR3 covers 16 residues. This chain's CDR3 is CASSQGLAGGPDTQYF. CDR3 nucleotides: TGTGCCAGCAGCCAAGGACTAGCGGGGGGGCCAGATACGCAGTATTTT.

This chain's CDR3 is CASSRRAYNEQFF. The CDR3 DNA follows: TGCGCCAGCAGCAGGAGGGCCTACAATGAGCAGTTCTTC. The chain uses TRBV5-1 and TRBJ2-1, with D possibly matching TRBD2 (6 bases). Per the germline V gene, CDR1 is SGHRS and CDR2 is YFSETQ. The CDR3 covers 13 residues. V was trimmed by 4 bases and J by 2 bases, leaving 7 bases between them.

The chain uses TRBV7-2 and TRBJ2-5; possible D gene TRBD2, 6 bases. Germline V gene sequence: CDR1 SGHTA, CDR2 FQGNSA. This CDR3 has 14 amino acids. Trimming took 4 bases from V and 4 from J, leaving 13 bases between them. DNA for the CDR3: TGTGCCAGCAGCTCCCGTTTGGGGGGAGAGACCCAGTACTTC. Translating it yields CASSSRLGGETQYF. Filled out from reference TRBV7-2 and TRBJ2-5, the complete variable domain reads GAGVSQSPSNKVTEKGKDVELRCDPISGHTALYWYRQSLGQGLEFLIYFQGNSAPDKSGLPSDRFSAERTGGSVSTLTIQRTQQEDSAVYLCASSSRLGGETQYFGPGTRLLVL.

The V and J genes are TRBV7-9 and TRBJ1-2, with TRBD1 identical over 10 bases. CDR3 length equals 14 residues. Trimming removed 5 bases from V and 7 bases from J; junction bases left unmatched: 7. Germline values: CDR1 SEHNR, CDR2 FQNEAQ (reference sequence). DNA of the CDR3: TGTGCCAGCAGCACGTTTGACAGGGGGCCTGGCTACACCTTC. Its translation: CASSTFDRGPGYTF.

This chain links TRBV7-2 with TRBJ2-1, with D tentatively TRBD2 (5 bases). Deletions cut 4 bases from V and 7 bases from J, with 17 bases between. The germline CDR1 and CDR2 sequences are SGHTA and FQGNSA. This CDR3 is built from 15 residues. CDR3 region: CASSSPGSYKNEQFF. CDR3 DNA: TGTGCCAGCAGCTCTCCGGGGTCCTACAAGAATGAGCAGTTCTTC. The variable domain in full, completed from reference TRBV7-2 and TRBJ2-1, reads GAGVSQSPSNKVTEKGKDVELRCDPISGHTALYWYRQSLGQGLEFLIYFQGNSAPDKSGLPSDRFSAERTGGSVSTLTIQRTQQEDSAVYLCASSSPGSYKNEQFFGPGTRLTVL.

J is TRBJ1-2 and V is TRBV2; no definite D call. CDR1 and CDR2 from the germline V gene are SNHLY and FYNNEI. The CDR3 covers 16 residues. The V end lost 3 bases, the J end lost 8 bases, and 22 bases lay between the germline ends. This CDR3 reads CASSDTDTVSTYGYTF. The CDR3 DNA reads TGTGCCAGCAGTGATACGGATACAGTCTCCACGTACGGCTACACCTTC.

This clone was observed a single time. This sequence joins TRBV7-8 and TRBJ1-1; 7 bases match TRBD1. V lost 2 bases and J lost 0; bases outside the gene matches: 12. Germline assignment: CDR1 SGHVS and CDR2 FQNEAQ. This CDR3 contains 18 residues. CDR3 sequence: CASSLPRAGGTMNTEAFF. CDR3 sequence (DNA): TGTGCCAGCAGCTTACCCCGGGCAGGGGGAACGATGAACACTGAAGCTTTCTTT.

The chain carries TRBV14 and TRBJ2-1; D is unresolved. Between the trimmed V and J ends, which lost 4 bases and 4 bases, there was a span of 17 bases. The CDR3 is made up of 16 amino acids. Germline loops: CDR1 SGHDN, CDR2 FVKESK. CDR3 bases: TGTGCCAGCAGCCTTATGGCCCAGGTTGGGTACAATGAGCAGTTCTTC. Amino acids: CASSLMAQVGYNEQFF.

J is TRBJ2-1 and V is TRBV20-1, with D possibly being TRBD2 (6 bases). Germline V gives CDR1 DFQATT, CDR2 SNEGSKA (reference sequence). V gave up 6 bases and J gave up 10 bases, with 22 bases separating them. The CDR3 is made up of 14 amino acids. CDR3 loop: CSASGRGPPREQFF. The CDR3 nucleotides are TGCAGTGCCAGTGGGCGGGGTCCTCCTAGGGAGCAGTTCTTC.

V is TRBV10-3 and J is TRBJ1-5; TRBD1 agrees at 7 bases. CDR1 is ENHRY, CDR2 SYGVKD, per germline. There are 14 residues in the CDR3. With 4 bases clipped from V and 7 bases from J, the junction kept 7 bases outside the gene matches. DNA for the CDR3: TGTGCCATCAGTGCGGGGACAGTAGTCCAGCCCCAGCATTTT. Translating it yields CAISAGTVVQPQHF.

The CDR3 here is CATTAGRGYEQYF. For the CDR3, the DNA is TGTGCCACCACCGCCGGCAGGGGGTACGAGCAGTACTTC. The chain uses TRBV28 and TRBJ2-7; 7 positions agree with TRBD1. This CDR3 is built from 13 residues. Germline assignment: CDR1 MDHEN and CDR2 SYDVKM. The junction had 10 bases not matched to a gene; V was cut back by 10 bases and J by 4 bases. Using reference TRBV28 and TRBJ2-7 for the parts outside the CDR3, the full variable domain is DVKVTQSSRYLVKRTGEKVFLECVQDMDHENMFWYRQDPGLGLRLIYFSYDVKMKEKGDIPEGYSVSREKKERFSLILESASTNQTSMYLCATTAGRGYEQYFGPGTRLTVT.

The chain combines TRBV6-6 with TRBJ1-1; D remains ambiguous. This CDR3 region has 15 residues. V was trimmed by 5 bases and J by 2 bases, leaving 15 bases between them. Germline V gene lookup returns CDR1 MNHNY and CDR2 SVGAGI (reference sequence). CDR3 nucleotide sequence: TGTGCCAGCAGTGGCAACAACCGGGGAAACACTGAAGCTTTCTTT. Its translation: CASSGNNRGNTEAFF.